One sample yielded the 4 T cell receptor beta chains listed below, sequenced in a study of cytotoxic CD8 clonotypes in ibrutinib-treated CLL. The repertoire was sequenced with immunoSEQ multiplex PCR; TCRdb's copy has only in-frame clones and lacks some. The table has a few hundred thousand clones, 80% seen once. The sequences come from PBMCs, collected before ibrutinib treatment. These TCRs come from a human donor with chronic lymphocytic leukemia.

CDR3 loop: CASSSSTQGETQYF. In DNA form, the CDR3 reads TGTGCCAGCAGCTCATCAACTCAGGGGGAGACCCAGTACTTC. The chain employs TRBV7-3 and TRBJ2-5; the D gene is possibly TRBD1 (6 bases). This CDR3 has 14 amino acids. V was clipped by 4 bases and J by 5 bases, with 14 bases between them. Looked up from germline, CDR1 is SGHTA and CDR2 is FQGTGA.

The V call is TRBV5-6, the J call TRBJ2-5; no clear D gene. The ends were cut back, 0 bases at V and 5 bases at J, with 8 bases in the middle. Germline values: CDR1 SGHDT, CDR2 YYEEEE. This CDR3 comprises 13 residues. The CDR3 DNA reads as TGTGCCAGCAGCTTGGGCTTGTGGGAGACCCAGTACTTC. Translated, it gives CASSLGLWETQYF.

The CDR3 DNA follows: TGTGCCTCCTCACGGGGACATGAGCAGTTCTTC. Translating gives CASSRGHEQFF. The chain joins TRBV30 to TRBJ2-1; D is tentatively TRBD1 or TRBD2 (5 bases each). This CDR3 region has 11 residues. The germline V and J ends were trimmed by 7 bases and 8 bases, with 12 bases remaining between them. Looked up from germline, CDR1 is GTSNPN and CDR2 is SVGIG (reference sequence). Looking up the rest from reference TRBV30 and TRBJ2-1 gives the full variable domain: SQTIHQWPATLVQPVGSPLSLECTVEGTSNPNLYWYRQAAGRGLQLLFYSVGIGQISSEVPQNLSASRPQDRQFILSSKKLLLSDSGFYLCASSRGHEQFFGPGTRLTVL.

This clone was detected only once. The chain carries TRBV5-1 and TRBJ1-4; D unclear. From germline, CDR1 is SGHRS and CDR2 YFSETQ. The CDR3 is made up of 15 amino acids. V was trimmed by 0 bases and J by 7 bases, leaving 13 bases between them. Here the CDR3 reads CASSLDRVSVEKLFF. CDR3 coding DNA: TGCGCCAGCAGCTTGGATCGGGTATCAGTTGAAAAACTGTTTTTT.